This is a list of T cell receptor beta chains from one sample in a study of T-cell reconstitution after alpha-beta-depleted transplantation in children. TCRdb independently ran MiXCR on the PCR reads; one entry per CDR3 protein. The sample contains 200,000 or so distinct CDR3 sequences, approximately 8% of which appear only once. Specimen: PBMCs, mostly from graft donor cells, collected 360 days after TCRalphabeta/CD19-depleted stem cell transplant. The receptors were sampled from a male patient aged 2 to 9 who had a stem cell transplant for acute myeloid leukemia, so the T cells may come from the graft donor. CDR3s include the opening cysteine and the closing phenylalanine or tryptophan. The order of the fields is CDR3 protein, CDR3 DNA, clone size, CDR3 length, D gene, J gene, V gene. A D gene is named only where the DNA matches it firmly. Some rows have no size entry. The others give once, few or many, or a class for an expanded clone.

cdr3_aa: CSAGRPRIF; cdr3_nt: TGCAGTGCGGGCCGACCTAGGATCTTC; clone_size: many; cdr3_length: 9; d_call: .; j_call: TRBJ2-1; v_call: TRBV20-1
cdr3_aa: CASSSWGVDIQYF; cdr3_nt: TGTGCCAGCAGTTCGTGGGGGGTGGACATTCAGTACTTC; clone_size: .; cdr3_length: 13; d_call: .; j_call: TRBJ2-4; v_call: TRBV12-3/TRBV12-4
cdr3_aa: CASSMDGTSTGELFF; cdr3_nt: TGCGCCAGCAGCATGGACGGGACTTCTACCGGGGAGCTGTTTTTT; clone_size: few; cdr3_length: 15; d_call: .; j_call: TRBJ2-2; v_call: TRBV5-1
cdr3_aa: CASSSGQNTEAFF; cdr3_nt: TGCGCCAGCAGCTCCGGACAGAACACTGAAGCTTTCTTT; clone_size: .; cdr3_length: 13; d_call: .; j_call: TRBJ1-1; v_call: TRBV5-1
cdr3_aa: CASSPQPSSYNEQFF; cdr3_nt: TGTGCCAGCAGTCCGCAACCCAGCTCCTACAATGAGCAGTTCTTC; clone_size: many; cdr3_length: 15; d_call: .; j_call: TRBJ2-1; v_call: TRBV12-3/TRBV12-4
cdr3_aa: CAISEGGGNTGELFF; cdr3_nt: TGTGCCATCAGTGAGGGAGGGGGGAACACCGGGGAGCTGTTTTTT; clone_size: many; cdr3_length: 15; d_call: .; j_call: TRBJ2-2; v_call: TRBV10-3
cdr3_aa: CASSSGRENEQFF; cdr3_nt: TGTGCCAGCAGCTCCGGACGGGAAAATGAGCAGTTCTTC; clone_size: few; cdr3_length: 13; d_call: .; j_call: TRBJ2-1; v_call: TRBV7-3
cdr3_aa: CASSPSGGPGSYEQYF; cdr3_nt: TGTGCCAGCAGCCCTAGTGGGGGGCCCGGGTCCTACGAGCAGTACTTC; clone_size: .; cdr3_length: 16; d_call: .; j_call: TRBJ2-7; v_call: TRBV7-9
cdr3_aa: CAWRWTGGTEAFF; cdr3_nt: TGTGCCTGGAGGTGGACAGGGGGCACTGAAGCTTTCTTT; clone_size: few; cdr3_length: 13; d_call: TRBD1; j_call: TRBJ1-1; v_call: TRBV30
cdr3_aa: CASSTGLAGDNEQFF; cdr3_nt: TGCGCCAGCAGCACTGGACTAGCGGGAGACAATGAGCAGTTCTTC; clone_size: .; cdr3_length: 15; d_call: TRBD2; j_call: TRBJ2-1; v_call: TRBV5-1
cdr3_aa: CASSLDGGSQPQHF; cdr3_nt: TGCGCCAGCAGCTTGGACGGGGGAAGTCAGCCCCAGCATTTT; clone_size: .; cdr3_length: 14; d_call: .; j_call: TRBJ1-5; v_call: TRBV5-1
cdr3_aa: CASSLEGRDPGYTF; cdr3_nt: TGCGCCAGCAGCTTGGAGGGCAGGGATCCTGGCTACACCTTC; clone_size: .; cdr3_length: 14; d_call: .; j_call: TRBJ1-2; v_call: TRBV5-1
cdr3_aa: CASSWTGELFF; cdr3_nt: TGTGCCAGCAGCTGGACCGGGGAGCTGTTTTTT; clone_size: few; cdr3_length: 11; d_call: .; j_call: TRBJ2-2; v_call: TRBV11-2
cdr3_aa: CASSLVFSGGVDGTDTQYF; cdr3_nt: TGTGCCAGCAGCTTAGTTTTTAGCGGGGGGGTGGATGGCACAGATACGCAGTATTTT; clone_size: .; cdr3_length: 19; d_call: TRBD2; j_call: TRBJ2-3; v_call: TRBV11-2
cdr3_aa: CASSLEVVQRGDQPQHF; cdr3_nt: TGTGCCAGCAGTTTAGAAGTCGTACAGAGAGGAGATCAGCCCCAGCATTTT; clone_size: many; cdr3_length: 17; d_call: .; j_call: TRBJ1-5; v_call: TRBV12-3/TRBV12-4
cdr3_aa: CASSYRDMNYGYTF; cdr3_nt: TGTGCCAGCAGTTACCGGGACATGAACTATGGCTACACCTTC; clone_size: few; cdr3_length: 14; d_call: .; j_call: TRBJ1-2; v_call: TRBV27
cdr3_aa: CASTYGRGRPNSNQPQHF; cdr3_nt: TGTGCCAGCACCTACGGCCGGGGGAGACCGAATAGCAATCAGCCCCAGCATTTT; clone_size: few; cdr3_length: 18; d_call: .; j_call: TRBJ1-5; v_call: TRBV6-2/TRBV6-3
cdr3_aa: CSAQDRGYEQYF; cdr3_nt: TGCAGTGCCCAGGACAGGGGGTACGAGCAGTACTTC; clone_size: .; cdr3_length: 12; d_call: TRBD1; j_call: TRBJ2-7; v_call: TRBV20-1
cdr3_aa: CASSPLLGLSYNEQFF; cdr3_nt: TGCGCCAGCAGCCCCTTGCTAGGTCTCTCCTACAATGAGCAGTTCTTC; clone_size: many; cdr3_length: 16; d_call: .; j_call: TRBJ2-1; v_call: TRBV5-1
cdr3_aa: CASSQDQGELYGYTF; cdr3_nt: TGCGCCAGCAGCCAAGATCAAGGAGAATTGTATGGCTACACCTTC; clone_size: few; cdr3_length: 15; d_call: .; j_call: TRBJ1-2; v_call: TRBV4-1
cdr3_aa: CASSFTAPSSGNTIYF; cdr3_nt: TGCGCCAGCAGCTTTACCGCTCCGAGCTCTGGAAACACCATATATTTT; clone_size: many; cdr3_length: 16; d_call: .; j_call: TRBJ1-3; v_call: TRBV5-1
cdr3_aa: CSAQGGFEETQYF; cdr3_nt: TGCAGTGCTCAGGGGGGTTTTGAAGAGACCCAGTACTTC; clone_size: many; cdr3_length: 13; d_call: .; j_call: TRBJ2-5; v_call: TRBV20-1
cdr3_aa: CSARPQGGTSAYF; cdr3_nt: TGCAGTGCTAGACCTCAGGGGGGGACTAGCGCTTACTTC; clone_size: many; cdr3_length: 13; d_call: TRBD2; j_call: TRBJ2-7; v_call: TRBV20-1
cdr3_aa: CASRPPGPPHEETQYF; cdr3_nt: TGCGCCAGCAGACCCCCGGGCCCACCGCATGAAGAGACCCAGTACTTC; clone_size: many; cdr3_length: 16; d_call: .; j_call: TRBJ2-5; v_call: TRBV10-2
cdr3_aa: CSALMTSVYSDTQYF; cdr3_nt: TGCAGTGCTCTAATGACTAGCGTTTATTCAGATACGCAGTATTTT; clone_size: few; cdr3_length: 15; d_call: TRBD2; j_call: TRBJ2-3; v_call: TRBV20-1
cdr3_aa: CATSVGTSGRAEYNEQFF; cdr3_nt: TGTGCCACCAGTGTCGGGACTAGCGGGAGGGCCGAGTACAATGAGCAGTTCTTC; clone_size: few; cdr3_length: 18; d_call: TRBD2; j_call: TRBJ2-1; v_call: TRBV24-1
cdr3_aa: CASSKVARQLSSYNEQFF; cdr3_nt: TGTGCCAGCAGCAAAGTGGCACGCCAATTAAGCTCCTACAATGAGCAGTTCTTC; clone_size: many; cdr3_length: 18; d_call: .; j_call: TRBJ2-1; v_call: TRBV12-3/TRBV12-4
cdr3_aa: CASSFGQGARQPQHF; cdr3_nt: TGTGCCAGCAGTTTTGGACAGGGGGCAAGACAGCCCCAGCATTTT; clone_size: .; cdr3_length: 15; d_call: TRBD1; j_call: TRBJ1-5; v_call: TRBV27
cdr3_aa: CASSPPRGDTEAFF; cdr3_nt: TGTGCCAGCAGCCCACCTAGGGGGGACACTGAAGCTTTCTTT; clone_size: .; cdr3_length: 14; d_call: .; j_call: TRBJ1-1; v_call: TRBV5-5
cdr3_aa: CASSSGSGAYEQYF; cdr3_nt: TGTGCCAGCAGCTCGGGCAGCGGGGCATACGAGCAGTACTTC; clone_size: few; cdr3_length: 14; d_call: TRBD2; j_call: TRBJ2-7; v_call: TRBV7-6
cdr3_aa: CASSLGTEPNTGELFF; cdr3_nt: TGCGCCAGCAGCTTGGGCACAGAACCTAACACCGGGGAGCTGTTTTTT; clone_size: many; cdr3_length: 16; d_call: .; j_call: TRBJ2-2; v_call: TRBV5-1
cdr3_aa: CASRAENTGELFF; cdr3_nt: TGTGCCAGCAGAGCCGAAAACACCGGGGAGCTGTTTTTT; clone_size: many; cdr3_length: 13; d_call: .; j_call: TRBJ2-2; v_call: TRBV12-3/TRBV12-4
cdr3_aa: CSARYSGDIQYF; cdr3_nt: TGCAGTGCTAGATATAGCGGAGACATTCAGTACTTC; clone_size: many; cdr3_length: 12; d_call: .; j_call: TRBJ2-4; v_call: TRBV20-1
cdr3_aa: CASSLRDSQQGSPLHF; cdr3_nt: TGTGCCAGCAGCTTAAGGGACAGTCAGCAAGGTTCACCCCTCCACTTT; clone_size: few; cdr3_length: 16; d_call: TRBD1; j_call: TRBJ1-6; v_call: TRBV7-8
cdr3_aa: CASSQKEISYNEQFF; cdr3_nt: TGTGCCAGCAGCCAAAAGGAGATCTCCTACAATGAGCAGTTCTTC; clone_size: .; cdr3_length: 15; d_call: .; j_call: TRBJ2-1; v_call: TRBV7-9
cdr3_aa: CATSSGLAYNEQFF; cdr3_nt: TGTGCCACCAGCAGTGGACTTGCCTACAATGAGCAGTTCTTC; clone_size: .; cdr3_length: 14; d_call: .; j_call: TRBJ2-1; v_call: TRBV15
cdr3_aa: CASSLDLRGVLETQYF; cdr3_nt: TGTGCCAGCAGCTTAGATCTGAGAGGCGTACTGGAGACCCAGTACTTC; clone_size: .; cdr3_length: 16; d_call: .; j_call: TRBJ2-5; v_call: TRBV11-2
cdr3_aa: CASSGIQGPDTQYF; cdr3_nt: TGCGCCAGCAGCGGAATACAGGGCCCAGATACGCAGTATTTT; clone_size: .; cdr3_length: 14; d_call: .; j_call: TRBJ2-3; v_call: TRBV5-1
cdr3_aa: CASSRQGGEKLFF; cdr3_nt: TGTGCCAGCAGCAGACAAGGTGGTGAAAAACTGTTTTTT; clone_size: many; cdr3_length: 13; d_call: .; j_call: TRBJ1-4; v_call: TRBV7-2
cdr3_aa: CASSQAQVAGNTIYF; cdr3_nt: TGCGCCAGCAGCCAAGCACAGGTTGCAGGAAACACCATATATTTT; clone_size: many; cdr3_length: 15; d_call: .; j_call: TRBJ1-3; v_call: TRBV4-1
cdr3_aa: CATSREDRGTDTQYF; cdr3_nt: TGTGCCACCAGCAGAGAGGACAGGGGCACAGATACGCAGTATTTT; clone_size: .; cdr3_length: 15; d_call: TRBD1; j_call: TRBJ2-3; v_call: TRBV15
cdr3_aa: CASSLWGQIYNSPLHF; cdr3_nt: TGCGCCAGCAGCTTGTGGGGACAGATCTATAATTCACCCCTCCACTTT; clone_size: many; cdr3_length: 16; d_call: TRBD1; j_call: TRBJ1-6; v_call: TRBV5-1
cdr3_aa: CASSLVAGTPLSGANVLTF; cdr3_nt: TGTGCCAGCAGCTTAGTGGCAGGGACTCCGCTCTCTGGGGCCAACGTCCTGACTTTC; clone_size: few; cdr3_length: 19; d_call: .; j_call: TRBJ2-6; v_call: TRBV7-9
cdr3_aa: CASRGEGDIQYF; cdr3_nt: TGCGCCAGCCGGGGGGAAGGGGACATTCAGTACTTC; clone_size: few; cdr3_length: 12; d_call: TRBD2; j_call: TRBJ2-4; v_call: TRBV5-1
cdr3_aa: CASSKYQREFGELFF; cdr3_nt: TGTGCCAGCAGCAAATACCAGCGGGAGTTCGGGGAGCTGTTTTTT; clone_size: .; cdr3_length: 15; d_call: TRBD2; j_call: TRBJ2-2; v_call: TRBV5-6
cdr3_aa: CSATGDGYTF; cdr3_nt: TGCAGTGCTACTGGAGATGGCTACACCTTC; clone_size: few; cdr3_length: 10; d_call: .; j_call: TRBJ1-2; v_call: TRBV20-1
cdr3_aa: CASSLARLINTEAFF; cdr3_nt: TGTGCCAGCAGTTTAGCCAGACTAATTAACACTGAAGCTTTCTTT; clone_size: few; cdr3_length: 15; d_call: .; j_call: TRBJ1-1; v_call: TRBV28
cdr3_aa: CSARAPLTDTQYF; cdr3_nt: TGCAGTGCTAGAGCCCCACTCACAGATACGCAGTATTTT; clone_size: many; cdr3_length: 13; d_call: .; j_call: TRBJ2-3; v_call: TRBV20-1
cdr3_aa: CASSLDGGTGRYNEQFF; cdr3_nt: TGTGCTAGCAGCCTAGATGGGGGGACAGGTCGTTACAATGAGCAGTTCTTC; clone_size: many; cdr3_length: 17; d_call: TRBD1; j_call: TRBJ2-1; v_call: TRBV7-7
cdr3_aa: CASSRSGSTGEQYF; cdr3_nt: TGTGCCAGCAGCCGGAGCGGGAGTACAGGGGAGCAGTACTTC; clone_size: few; cdr3_length: 14; d_call: TRBD2; j_call: TRBJ2-7; v_call: TRBV27
cdr3_aa: CASRTLGPDTQYF; cdr3_nt: TGTGCCAGCAGGACCCTAGGTCCCGATACGCAGTATTTT; clone_size: .; cdr3_length: 13; d_call: .; j_call: TRBJ2-3; v_call: TRBV7-2
cdr3_aa: CATSRASGKAFF; cdr3_nt: TGTGCCACCAGCAGAGCAAGCGGAAAAGCTTTCTTT; clone_size: many; cdr3_length: 12; d_call: .; j_call: TRBJ1-1; v_call: TRBV15
cdr3_aa: CSVGDMGNYGYTF; cdr3_nt: TGCAGCGTTGGGGACATGGGTAACTATGGCTACACCTTC; clone_size: .; cdr3_length: 13; d_call: .; j_call: TRBJ1-2; v_call: TRBV29-1
cdr3_aa: CASSPQGAGDQPQHF; cdr3_nt: TGTGCCAGCAGCCCACAGGGGGCCGGGGATCAGCCCCAGCATTTT; clone_size: .; cdr3_length: 15; d_call: TRBD1; j_call: TRBJ1-5; v_call: TRBV7-9
cdr3_aa: CASSLAGGSPASEQFF; cdr3_nt: TGTGCCAGCAGCCTCGCGGGAGGGTCTCCCGCTTCTGAGCAGTTCTTC; clone_size: few; cdr3_length: 16; d_call: TRBD2; j_call: TRBJ2-1; v_call: TRBV12-3/TRBV12-4
cdr3_aa: CSASPGGGVGYGYTF; cdr3_nt: TGCAGTGCTAGCCCAGGGGGGGGCGTAGGCTATGGCTACACCTTC; clone_size: few; cdr3_length: 15; d_call: TRBD1; j_call: TRBJ1-2; v_call: TRBV20-1
cdr3_aa: CASSERGNYGYTF; cdr3_nt: TGTGCCAGCAGTGAGCGGGGCAACTATGGCTACACCTTC; clone_size: .; cdr3_length: 13; d_call: .; j_call: TRBJ1-2; v_call: TRBV2
cdr3_aa: CASSRSRDSEKTEAFF; cdr3_nt: TGCGCCAGCAGCCGTAGCCGGGACAGCGAAAAGACTGAAGCTTTCTTT; clone_size: .; cdr3_length: 16; d_call: TRBD1; j_call: TRBJ1-1; v_call: TRBV5-1